The sequence of this T cell receptor (beta chain) was determined in a study of PD-1 blockade in classical Hodgkin lymphoma (dated by TCRdb to the early 2020s). General notes on the study: To define a peripheral blood immune signature of response to PD-1 blockade in classical Hodgkin lymphoma, the study combined TCR beta sequencing with CyTOF. The full study reports these points: The study was restricted to a single clinical trial cohort, and the causes of repertoire differences, possibly disease activity or prior therapy, were left undefined. Baseline TCR diversity was reported to be lower in newly diagnosed patients than in healthy donors, and even lower in relapsed/refractory patients.

Genomic DNA was isolated using the Qiagen DNeasy kit from unsorted PBMCs as well as from negatively selected CD4+ and CD8+ fractions. TCR beta CDR3 regions were subjected to amplification by immunoSEQ multiplex PCR with primers that anneal to V and J segments. A synthetic immune receptor repertoire was used to minimize amplification bias, and remaining bias was computationally removed after sequencing. The original pipeline was this. Repertoire diversity was quantified as the Shannon entropy index using custom Python scripts. Unsorted, CD4+ and CD8+ repertoires were analyzed separately, except in combined analyses where CD4+ and CD8+ sequences were merged in silico. Not all clones reach the TCRdb copy of this immuneACCESS table, which keeps in-frame sequences only. Checked studies attribute under half of the gap to unresolved V genes and leave the rest unexplained. From that table come the V and J calls and clone size; the DNA was used to work out D and trimming. The sample table lists 30,000 to 40,000 clones, around 89% of them with a count of one. Of the sample, 0.22% falls within the top ten clones.

As encoded in the germline V gene, CDR1 is SGHRS while CDR2 is YFSETQ. Relative to germline, V is missing 0 bases and J is missing 3 bases, with 4 bases of the junction outside any gene match. The CDR3, from cysteine to phenylalanine, totals 17 residues. Only the CDR3 portion is preserved as DNA: 51 bases, with reading frame beginning at the first base. To note about this clone: Its binding antigen is unknown. Per-base qualities were not stored, and no clone one base away is much larger.

What the time point label conveys for this sample: newly diagnosed, previously untreated cHL patient sample. A Miltenyi CD4+ T cell isolation kit was used for magnetic negative selection to purify CD4+ T cells from thawed PBMCs. As a comparison group for the relapsed/refractory trial patients, PBMCs from patients with newly diagnosed, previously untreated classical Hodgkin lymphoma were sequenced. Peripheral blood was collected in 8 mL Vacutainer Cell Preparation Tubes, from which PBMCs were isolated by centrifugation and then cryopreserved. Purified CD4+ and CD8+ fractions were prepared only for cases in which an additional PBMC sample was available. Magnetically labelled cells were removed on LS columns in a quadroMACS separator, and the flow-through was collected as the purified fraction.

This receptor was obtained from a human donor with classical Hodgkin lymphoma. Recombination joined TRBV5-1 with TRBJ2-7; 15 of the junction bases match TRBD2. What was sequenced was CD4+ T cells from blood. The DNA sequence is given as TGCGCCAGCAGCTTGGCAAAGGGACTAGCGGGGGGCTACGAGCAGTACTTC. It translates as CASSLAKGLAGGYEQYF.